These 19 T cell receptor beta chains were all obtained from the same sample, sequenced in a study of T cell responses to AZD1222 COVID-19 vaccine. The assay was immunoSEQ multiplex PCR, and TCRdb's table has in-frame clones only and misses some. Of 110,000 or so clones in the sample, about 89% were seen once. The source was peripheral blood, collected on day 0 of AZD1222 vaccination. These receptors all come from an adult in good health.

The chain joins TRBV6-6 to TRBJ1-6, with 7 bases aligning to TRBD1. The CDR3 totals 14 residues. J gave up 7 bases and V 6 bases, and 6 bases lay outside the gene matches. Germline CDR1 is MNHNY and CDR2 is SVGAGI (reference sequence). The CDR3 DNA reads as TGTGCCAGCAGGGCCCGGGACAGCAATTCACCCCTCCACTTT. It yields the protein CASRARDSNSPLHF.

The CDR3, as DNA: TGTGCCAGCAGCCCTGAAGGGACCGGGATCCTCCGAGACGAGCAGTACTTC. Its translation: CASSPEGTGILRDEQYF. The chain couples TRBV7-6 to TRBJ2-7; perhaps D is TRBD1 or TRBD2 (5 bases each). V lost 5 bases, J lost 5 bases, and 25 bases lay in between. Germline assignment: CDR1 SGHVS and CDR2 FNYEAQ. The CDR3 extends over 17 amino acids.

This chain joins TRBV21-1 and TRBJ1-5. TRBV21-1 corresponds to a pseudogene. This CDR3 is built from 16 residues. CDR3 residues: CASSNQAGIGNQPQHF. The CDR3 bases are TGTGCCAGCAGCAACCAGGCGGGCATCGGCAATCAGCCCCAGCATTTT.

V usage is TRBV5-4 and J usage is TRBJ2-7; no clear D gene. The CDR3 totals 13 residues. Trimming took off 3 bases at V and 4 bases at J, with 11 bases between the two ends. Per the germline V gene, CDR1 is SGHNT and CDR2 is YYREEE (reference sequence). The CDR3 DNA is TGTGCCAGCAGCTCGGTGGAGTCTTACGAGCAGTACTTC. Residues: CASSSVESYEQYF.

The chain couples TRBV30 to TRBJ2-1, with D tentatively TRBD2 (6 bases). The CDR3 runs 13 residues. Germline assignment: CDR1 GTSNPN and CDR2 SVGIG (reference sequence). V lost 0 bases and J 6 bases, leaving 9 bases between the germline ends. The CDR3 here is CAWSVRGLNEQFF. The CDR3 coding sequence is TGTGCCTGGAGTGTACGGGGACTCAATGAGCAGTTCTTC.

The genes are TRBV12-3 or TRBV12-4 and TRBJ1-2; D is perhaps TRBD1 (5 bases). This CDR3 has 13 residues. The V and J ends lost 0 bases and 8 bases respectively, with 10 bases between them. CDR3 sequence reads: CASSLAGTHGYTF. Written as DNA, the CDR3 is TGTGCCAGCAGTTTAGCCGGGACTCACGGCTACACCTTC.

The chain employs TRBV19 and TRBJ2-5; tentatively, D is TRBD1 (6 bases). Per germline, CDR1 LNHDA and CDR2 SQIVND (reference sequence). The CDR3 extends over 16 amino acids. V shed 3 bases and J shed 2 bases, with 16 bases lying between them. The CDR3: CASSMDSPHRQETQYF. The CDR3 nucleotides read TGTGCCAGTAGTATGGACAGTCCTCATCGACAAGAGACCCAGTACTTC.

The genes are TRBV7-2 and TRBJ1-5; D ambiguous. CDR1 SGHTA and CDR2 FQGNSA come from the germline V gene. The CDR3 is made up of 14 amino acids. Deletions cut 3 bases from V and 7 bases from J, with 13 bases between. The DNA for the CDR3 is TGTGCCAGCAGCTTTGCCGGACCGGGCCAGCCCCAGCATTTT. Translating gives CASSFAGPGQPQHF.

This sequence joins TRBV5-4 and TRBJ2-1, with D perhaps being TRBD1 or TRBD2 (5 bases each). The germline V gene has CDR1 SGHNT and CDR2 YYREEE (reference sequence). V was shortened by 4 bases and J by 6 bases, with 20 bases between the two germline ends. CDR3 length: 16 amino acids. The CDR3 region is CASSLTGTLAPNEQFF. The CDR3, as DNA: TGTGCCAGCAGCCTTACCGGGACCCTGGCTCCCAATGAGCAGTTCTTC.

The J gene is TRBJ2-7, the V gene TRBV30, with a possible D match to TRBD2 (6 bases). The V and J ends lost 3 bases and 1 base respectively, with 13 bases between them. Germline values: CDR1 GTSNPN, CDR2 SVGIG (reference sequence). The CDR3 loop spans 14 amino acids. CDR3 DNA: TGTGCCTGGAGCGGGAGTTGGCTGTCCTACGAGCAGTACTTC. Protein sequence: CAWSGSWLSYEQYF.

In this sample, this clone turned up many times. The chain combines TRBV27 with TRBJ1-2; D remains ambiguous. CDR3 length equals 15 residues. Trimming stripped 3 bases from V and 7 bases from J, with 18 bases between. CDR1 MNHEY and CDR2 SMNVEV come from the germline V gene (reference sequence). The CDR3 nucleotides read TGTGCCAGCAGTTTCTTCTCCCAAGGGCAGAGTGGCTACACCTTC. This sequence encodes CASSFFSQGQSGYTF.

The chain combines TRBV30 with TRBJ2-6; D is perhaps TRBD2 (5 bases). The CDR3 runs 16 residues. Between the trimmed V and J ends, which lost 3 bases and 0 bases, there was a span of 12 bases. Germline assignment: CDR1 GTSNPN and CDR2 SVGIG (reference sequence). The CDR3 reads CAWSRGKASGANVLTF. DNA for the CDR3: TGTGCCTGGAGCCGGGGTAAGGCCTCTGGGGCCAACGTCCTGACTTTC.

The chain combines TRBV19 with TRBJ1-5; TRBD1 is a possible D gene (6 bases). Trimming stripped 5 bases from V and 2 bases from J, with 13 bases between. The germline V gene encodes CDR1 LNHDA and CDR2 SQIVND (reference sequence). The CDR3 has 15 amino acids. CDR3 amino acids: CASSLPGARNQPQHF. The CDR3 region has the DNA TGTGCCAGTAGTCTCCCGGGGGCGCGCAATCAGCCCCAGCATTTT.

The chain links TRBV6-5 to TRBJ1-4; TRBD1 matches at 9 bases. The CDR3 length is 15 residues. Germline loops: CDR1 MNHEY, CDR2 SVGAGI. Trimming took 6 bases from V and 8 from J; bases not matched to a gene: 10. This CDR3 is CASSATGGEIEKLFF. DNA for the CDR3: TGTGCCAGCAGCGCCACAGGGGGCGAAATAGAAAAACTGTTTTTT.

This chain connects TRBV5-4 to TRBJ2-5; no clear D gene. Germline V CDR1 and CDR2: SGHNT, YYREEE (reference sequence). V dropped 1 base and J dropped 4 bases, with 17 bases sitting between them. The CDR3 loop spans 16 amino acids. The CDR3 region is CASSLSSPKPSETQYF. CDR3 coding DNA: TGTGCCAGCAGCTTGTCCTCCCCAAAACCGTCAGAGACCCAGTACTTC.

The rearrangement uses TRBV19 and TRBJ2-1; the D gene is possibly TRBD2 (5 bases). Germline V gene sequence: CDR1 LNHDA, CDR2 SQIVND (reference sequence). This CDR3 comprises 14 residues. Trimming cost V 5 bases and J 8 bases, with 16 bases left between them. The CDR3 DNA is TGTGCCAGTAGTCCAGAGGAGGCTAAGGATGAGCAGTTCTTC. Protein product: CASSPEEAKDEQFF.

The rearrangement links TRBV9 to TRBJ1-5, with 7 bases matching TRBD1. The ends lost 0 bases at V and 7 bases at J; junction bases unmatched: 7. The CDR3 spans 15 residues. Germline CDR1 is SGDLS and CDR2 is YYNGEE. The CDR3 DNA follows: TGTGCCAGCAGCGTAGCTTGGGCAGGGGGACAGCCCCAGCATTTT. This sequence encodes CASSVAWAGGQPQHF.

This chain joins TRBV19 and TRBJ1-1; D gene unclear. V lost 7 bases to trimming and J lost 1 base, with 13 bases between them. This CDR3 comprises 14 residues. Germline V CDR1 and CDR2: LNHDA, SQIVND (reference sequence). The CDR3 coding sequence is TGTGCCAGTACCCCGGTGGGCCCGAACACTGAAGCTTTCTTT. Its protein product is CASTPVGPNTEAFF.

The chain combines TRBV4-2 with TRBJ2-3, with a tentative D call TRBD2 (5 bases). Per germline, CDR1 LGHNA and CDR2 YNFKEQ. The CDR3 runs to 17 residues. With 1 base removed from V and 2 bases from J, the gap between germline ends came to 16 bases. CDR3 amino acids: CASSQGEGLAFTDTQYF. The CDR3 DNA reads as TGTGCCAGCAGCCAAGGGGAAGGGCTAGCCTTCACAGATACGCAGTATTTT.